The 28 T cell receptor beta chains reported below all come from one sample, sequenced in a study of OX40 agonist ivuxolimab in advanced cancers. Profiled with immunoSEQ multiplex PCR; TCRdb holds only in-frame clones, not every one. This table holds 39,000 or so clones, approximately 87% found once. Sequences were derived from CD4+ or CD8+ T cells sorted from blood, sampled in a trial of the OX40 agonist ivuxolimab. The origin of the receptors is an adult with an advanced solid tumor such as melanoma, head and neck, liver or kidney cancer.

This rearrangement joins TRBV10-3 to TRBJ2-5; D uncertain. CDR3 length equals 13 residues. V lost 6 bases and J 5 bases, leaving 13 bases between the germline ends. Germline loops: CDR1 ENHRY, CDR2 SYGVKD. The DNA for the CDR3 is TGTGCCATCAGGCAGGACCCTAGGGAGACCCAGTACTTC. It translates to CAIRQDPRETQYF.

This rearrangement joins TRBV5-1 to TRBJ2-5; D call uncertain. There are 13 residues in the CDR3. Germline V gene lookup returns CDR1 SGHRS and CDR2 YFSETQ. V lost 0 bases, J lost 3 bases, and 6 bases lay in between. The CDR3 here is CASSLAHEETQYF. For the CDR3, the DNA is TGCGCCAGCAGCTTGGCCCATGAAGAGACCCAGTACTTC.

This chain links TRBV29-1 with TRBJ2-2; 12 bases agree with TRBD1. The J segment lost 7 bases and the V segment lost 6 bases, leaving 6 bases of the junction unmatched. The CDR3 totals 14 residues. Germline loops: CDR1 SQVTM, CDR2 ANQGSEA. CDR3 coding DNA: TGCAGCGTCACCGGGACAGGGGGCGGCGGGGAGCTGTTTTTT. Translating gives CSVTGTGGGGELFF.

This chain joins TRBV5-4 and TRBJ2-6; D gene uncertain. V shed 3 bases and J shed 0 bases, with 10 bases lying between them. The CDR3 totals 16 residues. Germline V CDR1 and CDR2: SGHNT, YYREEE (reference sequence). The CDR3 bases are TGTGCCAGCAGCTCGGGTTGGAGCTCTGGGGCCAACGTCCTGACTTTC. Encoded protein: CASSSGWSSGANVLTF. Full variable domain (remainder filled in from reference TRBV5-4 and TRBJ2-6): ETGVTQSPTHLIKTRGQQVTLRCSSQSGHNTVSWYQQALGQGPQFIFQYYREEENGRGNFPPRFSGLQFPNYSSELNVNALELDDSALYLCASSSGWSSGANVLTFGAGSRLTVL.

The chain is built from TRBV5-4 and TRBJ1-4; maybe TRBD1 (6 bases). The length of the CDR3 is 13 residues. CDR1 and CDR2 from the germline V gene are SGHNT and YYREEE (reference sequence). Between the trimmed V and J ends, which lost 9 bases and 7 bases, there was a span of 16 bases. CDR3 amino acids: CATSRQDAEKLFF. DNA of the CDR3: TGTGCCACGAGTCGACAGGATGCTGAAAAACTGTTTTTT.

The chain combines TRBV4-1 with TRBJ2-4; 7 bases agree with TRBD1. In germline, CDR1 is MGHRA, CDR2 YSYEKL. CDR3 length: 16 residues. Trimming removed 4 bases from V and 0 bases from J; junction bases left unmatched: 6. This chain's CDR3 is CASSPDRSLAKNIQYF. The CDR3 nucleotides are TGCGCCAGCAGCCCGGACAGGAGCCTAGCCAAAAACATTCAGTACTTC.

V and J are TRBV11-3 and TRBJ2-3; possibly TRBD1 or TRBD2 for D (6 bases each). V was pared by 5 bases and J by 2 bases, with 14 bases between. Looked up from germline, CDR1 is SGHNT and CDR2 is YENEEA. CDR3 length: 15 amino acids. The CDR3 loop is CASSPGGGHTDTQYF. DNA for the CDR3: TGTGCCAGCAGCCCCGGGGGCGGACACACAGATACGCAGTATTTT.

This chain connects TRBV6-1 to TRBJ2-7; no reliable D call. The CDR3 has 13 residues. Looked up from germline, CDR1 is MNHNS and CDR2 is SASEGT. V was shortened by 5 bases and J by 3 bases, with 11 bases between the two germline ends. CDR3 in DNA: TGTGCCAGCAGTTCACATGGGGACTACGAGCAGTACTTC. Its translation is CASSSHGDYEQYF.

The chain employs TRBV5-1 and TRBJ2-7, with TRBD2 matching over 13 bases. J gave up 3 bases and V 0 bases, and 3 bases lay outside the gene matches. The CDR3 length is 16 residues. Germline V gene data show CDR1 as SGHRS and CDR2 as YFSETQ. This chain's CDR3 is CASSLGWTSGSYEQYF. CDR3 coding DNA: TGCGCCAGCAGCTTGGGTTGGACTAGCGGGAGCTACGAGCAGTACTTC.

This clone was seen a handful of times. The rearrangement links TRBV6-5 to TRBJ2-1; D is perhaps TRBD1 or TRBD2 (5 bases each). CDR1 MNHEY and CDR2 SVGAGI come from the germline V gene. The CDR3 is 13 residues long. V was clipped by 5 bases and J by 4 bases, with 9 bases between them. The CDR3 here is CASSPGPYNEQFF. In DNA, the CDR3 is TGTGCCAGCAGTCCGGGACCATACAATGAGCAGTTCTTC.

The count of this clone is one. The chain carries TRBV6-4 and TRBJ2-3, with 13 bases identical to TRBD2. J lost 4 bases, V lost 4 bases, and 2 bases had no gene match. The CDR3 is 15 residues long. The V gene's germline CDR1 is MRHNA and CDR2 SNTAGT. The CDR3 reads CASSATSGRSDTQYF. In nucleotides, the CDR3 is TGTGCCAGCAGTGCGACTAGCGGGAGGTCAGATACGCAGTATTTT.

This sequence joins TRBV12-5 and TRBJ2-1, with 8 positions matching TRBD2. Germline V gene lookup returns CDR1 LGHNT and CDR2 FRNRAP. After removal of 4 bases from V and 4 bases from J, the junction contained 12 bases not matched to a gene. This CDR3 spans 17 amino acids. The DNA of the CDR3 is TGTGCTAGTGGTTCCCGGGCGTGGGCTAGCGGGTACAATGAGCAGTTCTTC. Protein product: CASGSRAWASGYNEQFF. The whole variable domain, filled in from reference TRBV12-5 and TRBJ2-1, reads DARVTQTPRHKVTEMGQEVTMRCQPILGHNTVFWYRQTMMQGLELLAYFRNRAPLDDSGMPKDRFSAEMPDATLATLKIQPSEPRDSAVYFCASGSRAWASGYNEQFFGPGTRLTVL.

The V gene is TRBV4-1, the J gene TRBJ2-2; TRBD1 agrees at 8 bases. The CDR3 is made up of 16 amino acids. The germline gives CDR1 MGHRA, CDR2 YSYEKL. With 6 bases clipped from V and 4 bases from J, the junction kept 10 bases outside the gene matches. Here the CDR3 DNA reads TGCGCCAGCAGGCGGCACAGTCAGGGGGCCACCGGGGAGCTGTTTTTT. This gives the protein CASRRHSQGATGELFF.

This clone showed up just once. The chain joins TRBV11-2 to TRBJ1-6, with 7 bases identical to TRBD1. The CDR3 loop spans 13 amino acids. Germline values: CDR1 SGHAT, CDR2 FQNNGV. With V trimmed by 3 bases and J by 11 bases, 4 bases remained unmatched. The CDR3: CASSLATGAPLHF. The DNA of the CDR3 is TGTGCCAGCAGCTTGGCCACAGGGGCACCCCTCCACTTT.

The genes are TRBV2 and TRBJ1-5; no definite D call. V lost 2 bases and J 0 bases, leaving 8 bases between the germline ends. Germline values: CDR1 SNHLY, CDR2 FYNNEI. This CDR3 is built from 15 residues. CDR3 region: CASSENSFSNQPQHF. The CDR3 DNA is TGTGCCAGCAGTGAAAACTCCTTTAGCAATCAGCCCCAGCATTTT.

The J gene is TRBJ1-2, the V gene TRBV11-2, with TRBD1 as a possible D gene (5 bases). Germline assignment: CDR1 SGHAT and CDR2 FQNNGV. Trimming took 0 bases from V and 8 from J, leaving 13 bases between them. The CDR3 spans 14 residues. The CDR3 DNA follows: TGTGCCAGCAGCTTAGACAGGGTAGGAGAAGGCTACACCTTC. As protein: CASSLDRVGEGYTF.

V and J are TRBV5-1 and TRBJ1-3; D call uncertain. Trimming shortened V by 4 bases and J by 0 bases, and 17 bases separated the two germline ends. Germline lookup yields CDR1 SGHRS and CDR2 YFSETQ. This CDR3 has 17 amino acids. The CDR3 loop is CASSPFQRADSGNTIYF. Written as DNA, the CDR3 is TGCGCCAGCAGCCCTTTCCAGAGGGCCGACTCTGGAAACACCATATATTTT.

The chain links TRBV2 to TRBJ2-2, with D maybe TRBD2 (5 bases). Germline loops: CDR1 SNHLY, CDR2 FYNNEI. The length of the CDR3 is 12 residues. The V gene lost 6 bases and the J gene lost 5 bases, with 7 bases spanning the gap. The CDR3 region is CASRERTGELFF. Here the CDR3 DNA reads TGTGCCAGCAGAGAGCGGACCGGGGAGCTGTTTTTT.

The V gene is TRBV19, the J gene TRBJ2-5, with D uncertain. Per germline, CDR1 LNHDA and CDR2 SQIVND (reference sequence). The CDR3 contains 15 residues. Trimming shortened V by 5 bases and J by 2 bases, and 15 bases separated the two germline ends. CDR3 protein: CASSRLTANQETQYF. The CDR3 bases are TGTGCCAGTAGTCGTTTAACAGCGAATCAAGAGACCCAGTACTTC.

The V and J genes are TRBV10-3 and TRBJ2-1; D is ambiguous. V dropped 5 bases and J dropped 7 bases, with 15 bases sitting between them. The V gene's germline CDR1 is ENHRY and CDR2 SYGVKD. The CDR3 is 14 residues long. For the CDR3, the DNA is TGTGCCATCAGTATTGACTTGACGCGGAATGAGCAGTTCTTC. Protein sequence: CAISIDLTRNEQFF.

This clone was counted only a few times. V usage is TRBV19 and J usage is TRBJ1-1; TRBD1 matches at 8 bases. CDR1 is LNHDA, CDR2 SQIVND, per germline (reference sequence). Germline trimming cut 0 bases from V and 12 bases from J; bases unmatched to any gene: 3. The CDR3 spans 12 residues. The chain's CDR3 is CASSIDRGRPFF. DNA for the CDR3: TGTGCCAGTAGTATAGACAGGGGGCGGCCTTTCTTT.

This chain joins TRBV7-8 and TRBJ2-7; 8 nucleotides agree with TRBD2. CDR3 length: 17 amino acids. V lost 6 bases and J lost 2; bases outside the gene matches: 15. Looked up from germline, CDR1 is SGHVS and CDR2 is FQNEAQ. CDR3 residues: CASSPAEGRGDPYEQYF. CDR3 sequence (DNA): TGTGCCAGCAGTCCGGCGGAGGGGCGGGGGGACCCCTACGAGCAGTACTTC.

V is TRBV4-1 and J is TRBJ1-1; D possibly corresponds to TRBD1 (5 bases). This CDR3 region has 12 residues. V lost 3 bases and J lost 8, with 10 bases in between. Germline V gene sequence: CDR1 MGHRA, CDR2 YSYEKL. The CDR3 sequence: CASSQVNREAFF. CDR3 nucleotides: TGCGCCAGCAGCCAGGTAAACAGGGAAGCTTTCTTT.

This rearrangement joins TRBV2 to TRBJ1-1; a possible D gene is TRBD1 (6 bases). The V and J ends lost 0 bases and 9 bases respectively, with 8 bases between them. CDR3 length: 12 amino acids. Germline assignment: CDR1 SNHLY and CDR2 FYNNEI. The CDR3 loop is CASSEAGGQAFF. The CDR3, as DNA: TGTGCCAGCAGTGAAGCGGGGGGGCAAGCTTTCTTT.

In nucleotides, the CDR3 is TGTGCCAGCTCGCGCAGGGAAGTGAACACTGAAGCTTTCTTT. Translated: CASSRREVNTEAFF. This chain connects TRBV18 to TRBJ1-1, with D maybe TRBD1 (5 bases). There are 14 residues in the CDR3. CDR1 KGHSH and CDR2 LQKENI come from the germline V gene. V was clipped by 6 bases and J by 0 bases, with 11 bases between them.

V is TRBV9 and J is TRBJ2-7; D is ambiguous. The CDR3 length is 14 residues. Trimming removed 4 bases from V and 0 bases from J, with 11 bases in between. CDR1 and CDR2 from the germline V gene are SGDLS and YYNGEE. The CDR3 is CASSLRSVSYEQYF. CDR3 nucleotides: TGTGCCAGCAGCCTAAGAAGCGTCTCCTACGAGCAGTACTTC.

The genes are TRBV21-1 and TRBJ2-5; the listed D gene, TRBD1, was not tested against the DNA. TRBV21-1 is an annotated pseudogene. The CDR3 loop spans 16 amino acids. CDR3: CASSVRDRDGQETQYF. The DNA for the CDR3 is TGTGCCAGCAGCGTCCGGGACAGGGATGGCCAAGAGACCCAGTACTTC.

This clone has just one count. The gene calls are TRBV5-1 and TRBJ2-7; 10 nucleotides match TRBD1. CDR1 and CDR2 from the germline V gene are SGHRS and YFSETQ. V lost 0 bases to trimming and J lost 4 bases; unmatched junction nucleotides: 4. CDR3 length: 15 residues. CDR3 DNA: TGCGCCAGCAGCTTGGCCGGGACAGGGGAGTACGAGCAGTACTTC. This encodes CASSLAGTGEYEQYF.